These 2 T cell receptor beta chains were sequenced from one sample in a study of circulating and synovial CD4+ cells in juvenile arthritis (dated 2014 in TCRdb). The library was made by the immunoSEQ multiplex PCR assay. Sourced from immuneACCESS, this table was stored by TCRdb with only in-frame sequences that have V and J called. A share of the clones is absent; for the studies checked, an unresolved V gene accounts for under half, and the remainder has no known explanation. This sample has under 40,000 clones in its table, and nearly 95% of those were observed once. The top ten hold approximately 0.68% of the sample. The sample consisted of CD4+ T cells from blood. These TCRs come from a human donor with juvenile idiopathic arthritis.

This chain connects TRBV28 to TRBJ1-5; D gene unclear. Trimming cost V 5 bases and J 7 bases, with 18 bases left between them. Looked up from germline, CDR1 is MDHEN and CDR2 is SYDVKM. The CDR3 is 15 amino acids. The CDR3 sequence is CASSLLTGSGQPQHF. In nucleotides, the CDR3 is TGTGCCAGCAGTCTACTAACGGGGAGCGGGCAGCCCCAGCATTTT.

The chain combines TRBV6-5 with TRBJ1-2; 10 bases are a match to TRBD1. Germline CDR1 MNHEY, CDR2 SVGAGI. V shed 5 bases and J 8 bases; nucleotides not matched to a gene: 8. CDR3 length: 14 residues. CDR3 DNA sequence: TGTGCCAGCAGTCCACGACAGGGGGCGAGGGGCTACACCTTC. Translating gives CASSPRQGARGYTF.